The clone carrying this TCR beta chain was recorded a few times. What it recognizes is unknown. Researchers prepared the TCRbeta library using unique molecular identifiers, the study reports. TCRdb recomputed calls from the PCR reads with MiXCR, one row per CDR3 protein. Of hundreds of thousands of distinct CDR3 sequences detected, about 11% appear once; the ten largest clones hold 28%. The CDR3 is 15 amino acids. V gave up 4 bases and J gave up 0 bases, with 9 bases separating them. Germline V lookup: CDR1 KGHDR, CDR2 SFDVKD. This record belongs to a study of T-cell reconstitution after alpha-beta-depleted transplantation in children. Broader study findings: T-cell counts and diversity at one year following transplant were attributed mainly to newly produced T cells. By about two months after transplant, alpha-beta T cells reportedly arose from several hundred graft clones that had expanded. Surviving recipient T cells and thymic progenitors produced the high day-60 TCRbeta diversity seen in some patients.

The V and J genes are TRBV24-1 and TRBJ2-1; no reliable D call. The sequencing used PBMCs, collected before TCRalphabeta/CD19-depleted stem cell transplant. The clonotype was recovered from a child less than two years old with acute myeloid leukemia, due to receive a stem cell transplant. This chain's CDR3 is CATSDALDSYNEQFF. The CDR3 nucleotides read TGTGCCACCAGTGACGCTCTAGACTCCTACAATGAGCAGTTCTTC.